Listed below are T cell receptor beta chains from one sample, sequenced in a study of quantifying T cell responses using KT2 cells. One entry per CDR3 protein results from TCRdb running MiXCR on the UMI-ligation and nested PCR reads. The profile shows about 41,000 distinct CDR3 sequences, over 15% of them singletons. Sequencing was performed on PBMCs spiked with cells of the T cell clone KT2. The receptors originated from a human donor. Both conserved end residues are part of each CDR3. A D gene is named only where the DNA matches it firmly. Clone size is given for some rows only: seen once, a few or many times, or a class if the clone is expanded.

clone_size	j_call	v_call	d_call	cdr3_nt	cdr3_aa
few	TRBJ1-6	TRBV20-1	NA	TGCAGTGCTTTCCCGGCGGTTTTTGGTGGTTCACCCCTCCACTTT	CSAFPAVFGGSPLHF
few	TRBJ1-2	TRBV27	NA	TGTGCCAGCAGTTGGGGCTTGGACTATGGCTACACCTTC	CASSWGLDYGYTF
NA	TRBJ2-3	TRBV2	TRBD1	TGTGCCAGCAGTGAAGGGACAGGGGGCGGGGGAGATACGCAGTATTTT	CASSEGTGGGGDTQYF
many	TRBJ2-1	TRBV28	NA	NA	CASSPWGQGSFF
NA	TRBJ1-2	TRBV7-3	NA	TGTGCCAGCAGCACCAGGGGTGGGGATGGCTACACCTTC	CASSTRGGDGYTF
few	TRBJ2-7	TRBV28	NA	TGTGCCAGCAGTACCCTTCCGTACGAGCAGTACTTC	CASSTLPYEQYF
NA	TRBJ2-7	TRBV6-2/TRBV6-3	NA	TGTGCCAGCAGTTTGACAGCCTCCTACGAGCAGTACTTC	CASSLTASYEQYF
medium-sized	TRBJ2-1	TRBV12-3/TRBV12-4	NA	TGTGCCAGCAGTTTACTACCCCCCGGCGGCTATGGGGGCAATGAGCAGTTCTTC	CASSLLPPGGYGGNEQFF
few	TRBJ2-3	TRBV12-3/TRBV12-4	TRBD2	TGTGCCAGCAGACTAGCGGAACGAAGCACAGATACGCAGTATTTT	CASRLAERSTDTQYF
NA	TRBJ2-7	TRBV20-1	NA	TGCAGTGCTAGATTGGAGGGGGGGCTCTACGAGCAGTACTTC	CSARLEGGLYEQYF
NA	TRBJ2-3	TRBV11-2	NA	TGTGCCAGCAGCTTGGCTTGGAGGGCGGCCACAGATACGCAGTATTTT	CASSLAWRAATDTQYF
NA	TRBJ2-1	TRBV12-3/TRBV12-4	NA	TGTGCCAGCAGTCCATCCAGGGGAACCTACAATGAGCAGTTCTTC	CASSPSRGTYNEQFF
few	TRBJ1-1	TRBV7-9	NA	TGTGCCAGCAGCTTAGACCTGAACACTGAAGCTTTCTTT	CASSLDLNTEAFF
NA	TRBJ1-1	TRBV15	NA	TGTGCCACCAGCAGAGATATGGGACGGCGAGCTTTCTTT	CATSRDMGRRAFF
NA	TRBJ2-4	TRBV4-1	NA	TGCGCCAGCAGCCAAGTCGGACTAGCCAAAAACATTCAGTACTTC	CASSQVGLAKNIQYF
NA	TRBJ2-1	TRBV7-2	TRBD2	TGTGCCAGCGCCAGGAGACTAGCGGGGTCCATGAATGAGCAGTTCTTC	CASARRLAGSMNEQFF
NA	TRBJ2-7	TRBV20-1	NA	TGCAGTGCTCGCCAGGGTCTCTCCTACGAGCAGTACTTC	CSARQGLSYEQYF
NA	TRBJ1-1	TRBV12-3/TRBV12-4	NA	TGTGCCAGCAGTGCCGGAAGGACTGAAGCTTTCTTT	CASSAGRTEAFF
NA	TRBJ2-5	TRBV6-6	TRBD1	TGTGCCAGCAGCAACCCAGGGGGTCAAGAGACCCAGTACTTC	CASSNPGGQETQYF
NA	TRBJ2-3	TRBV20-1	TRBD2	TGCAGTGCTAGACTAGCGGGGAGGTATACGCAGTATTTT	CSARLAGRYTQYF
NA	TRBJ2-7	TRBV6-5	TRBD1	TGTGCCAGCAGTACCCCGGACAGGGGGCTGGACGAGCAGTACTTC	CASSTPDRGLDEQYF
few	TRBJ1-3	TRBV9	TRBD1	TGTGCCAGCAGCCCCAGGACAGGGGGAGGAAACACCATATATTTT	CASSPRTGGGNTIYF
many	TRBJ1-5	TRBV10-3	NA	TGTGCCATCAGTGACACCGGGAGACAGGTTCAGCCCCAGCATTTT	CAISDTGRQVQPQHF